These T cell receptor beta chains were read from a single sample in a study of T-cell memory formation after mild COVID-19. MiXCR was run by TCRdb on the 5' RACE reads, yielding one entry per CDR3 protein. The table shows some 310,000 distinct CDR3 sequences, with less than 25% occurring only once. What was sequenced was PBMCs or a T cell subset sorted from them (not recorded which). Receptor source: a man aged 18 to 29 who had mild COVID-19 (a few samples of this study predate the infection). Cell type and time point are not known. CDR3s include the opening cysteine and the closing phenylalanine or tryptophan. A D gene is named only where the DNA matches it firmly. Clone size is not always given. Where it is, it says once, few, many or a class for expanded clones.

d_call	j_call	clone_size	cdr3_length	v_call	cdr3_nt	cdr3_aa
TRBD1	TRBJ2-5	.	16	TRBV15	TGTGCCACCAGCAGGGGGGACAGGGTCTACCAAGAGACCCAGTACTTC	CATSRGDRVYQETQYF
.	TRBJ1-1	.	16	TRBV12-3/TRBV12-4	TGTGCCAGCAGTTTGCCGGGAATCGTCGGTTATACTGAAGCTTTCTTT	CASSLPGIVGYTEAFF
TRBD1	TRBJ1-2	few	14	TRBV12-3/TRBV12-4	TGTGCCAGCAGGGCACCGGGACAGGGGAATGGCTACACCTTC	CASRAPGQGNGYTF
.	TRBJ2-1	.	17	TRBV7-2	TGTGCCAGCAGCTTAGCGGGCGGCGGGGGCCGATACAATGAGCAGTTCTTC	CASSLAGGGGRYNEQFF
TRBD1	TRBJ2-4	many	16	TRBV7-2	TGTGCCAGCAGCTTAGTGTCCAGGGGGACCAAAAACATTCAGTACTTC	CASSLVSRGTKNIQYF
.	TRBJ2-7	.	11	TRBV6-2/TRBV6-3	TGTGCCAGCATGTCCGGCTACGAGCAGTACTTC	CASMSGYEQYF
.	TRBJ2-4	.	13	TRBV4-3	TGCGCCAGCAGCCAGGGGACGGTTAACATTCAGTACTTC	CASSQGTVNIQYF
.	TRBJ2-5	few	13	TRBV7-3	TGTGCCAGCAGCTTTATAGCGGCTGAGACCCAGTACTTC	CASSFIAAETQYF
TRBD2	TRBJ2-2	few	16	TRBV7-3	TGTGCCAGCAGCCTCAGACTAGCGAGACACACCGGGGAGCTGTTTTTT	CASSLRLARHTGELFF
.	TRBJ2-1	.	12	TRBV11-1	TGTGCCAGCAGCAGACGGAGTAATGAGCAGTTCTTC	CASSRRSNEQFF
TRBD1	TRBJ2-1	.	13	TRBV12-3/TRBV12-4	TGTGCCAGCAGTTTTAACAGGGGACCGGAGCAGTTCTTC	CASSFNRGPEQFF
.	TRBJ2-3	few	15	TRBV9	TGTGCCAGCAGCGTGGGTGTGAGGGGCACAGATACGCAGTATTTT	CASSVGVRGTDTQYF
.	TRBJ1-5	many	14	TRBV19	TGTGCCAGTAGTATCACCGGGGGTAGGCAGCCCCAGCATTTT	CASSITGGRQPQHF
.	TRBJ1-3	.	16	TRBV11-2	TGTGCCAGCAGCCGACGCCAGGGTATCTCTGGAAACACCATATATTTT	CASSRRQGISGNTIYF